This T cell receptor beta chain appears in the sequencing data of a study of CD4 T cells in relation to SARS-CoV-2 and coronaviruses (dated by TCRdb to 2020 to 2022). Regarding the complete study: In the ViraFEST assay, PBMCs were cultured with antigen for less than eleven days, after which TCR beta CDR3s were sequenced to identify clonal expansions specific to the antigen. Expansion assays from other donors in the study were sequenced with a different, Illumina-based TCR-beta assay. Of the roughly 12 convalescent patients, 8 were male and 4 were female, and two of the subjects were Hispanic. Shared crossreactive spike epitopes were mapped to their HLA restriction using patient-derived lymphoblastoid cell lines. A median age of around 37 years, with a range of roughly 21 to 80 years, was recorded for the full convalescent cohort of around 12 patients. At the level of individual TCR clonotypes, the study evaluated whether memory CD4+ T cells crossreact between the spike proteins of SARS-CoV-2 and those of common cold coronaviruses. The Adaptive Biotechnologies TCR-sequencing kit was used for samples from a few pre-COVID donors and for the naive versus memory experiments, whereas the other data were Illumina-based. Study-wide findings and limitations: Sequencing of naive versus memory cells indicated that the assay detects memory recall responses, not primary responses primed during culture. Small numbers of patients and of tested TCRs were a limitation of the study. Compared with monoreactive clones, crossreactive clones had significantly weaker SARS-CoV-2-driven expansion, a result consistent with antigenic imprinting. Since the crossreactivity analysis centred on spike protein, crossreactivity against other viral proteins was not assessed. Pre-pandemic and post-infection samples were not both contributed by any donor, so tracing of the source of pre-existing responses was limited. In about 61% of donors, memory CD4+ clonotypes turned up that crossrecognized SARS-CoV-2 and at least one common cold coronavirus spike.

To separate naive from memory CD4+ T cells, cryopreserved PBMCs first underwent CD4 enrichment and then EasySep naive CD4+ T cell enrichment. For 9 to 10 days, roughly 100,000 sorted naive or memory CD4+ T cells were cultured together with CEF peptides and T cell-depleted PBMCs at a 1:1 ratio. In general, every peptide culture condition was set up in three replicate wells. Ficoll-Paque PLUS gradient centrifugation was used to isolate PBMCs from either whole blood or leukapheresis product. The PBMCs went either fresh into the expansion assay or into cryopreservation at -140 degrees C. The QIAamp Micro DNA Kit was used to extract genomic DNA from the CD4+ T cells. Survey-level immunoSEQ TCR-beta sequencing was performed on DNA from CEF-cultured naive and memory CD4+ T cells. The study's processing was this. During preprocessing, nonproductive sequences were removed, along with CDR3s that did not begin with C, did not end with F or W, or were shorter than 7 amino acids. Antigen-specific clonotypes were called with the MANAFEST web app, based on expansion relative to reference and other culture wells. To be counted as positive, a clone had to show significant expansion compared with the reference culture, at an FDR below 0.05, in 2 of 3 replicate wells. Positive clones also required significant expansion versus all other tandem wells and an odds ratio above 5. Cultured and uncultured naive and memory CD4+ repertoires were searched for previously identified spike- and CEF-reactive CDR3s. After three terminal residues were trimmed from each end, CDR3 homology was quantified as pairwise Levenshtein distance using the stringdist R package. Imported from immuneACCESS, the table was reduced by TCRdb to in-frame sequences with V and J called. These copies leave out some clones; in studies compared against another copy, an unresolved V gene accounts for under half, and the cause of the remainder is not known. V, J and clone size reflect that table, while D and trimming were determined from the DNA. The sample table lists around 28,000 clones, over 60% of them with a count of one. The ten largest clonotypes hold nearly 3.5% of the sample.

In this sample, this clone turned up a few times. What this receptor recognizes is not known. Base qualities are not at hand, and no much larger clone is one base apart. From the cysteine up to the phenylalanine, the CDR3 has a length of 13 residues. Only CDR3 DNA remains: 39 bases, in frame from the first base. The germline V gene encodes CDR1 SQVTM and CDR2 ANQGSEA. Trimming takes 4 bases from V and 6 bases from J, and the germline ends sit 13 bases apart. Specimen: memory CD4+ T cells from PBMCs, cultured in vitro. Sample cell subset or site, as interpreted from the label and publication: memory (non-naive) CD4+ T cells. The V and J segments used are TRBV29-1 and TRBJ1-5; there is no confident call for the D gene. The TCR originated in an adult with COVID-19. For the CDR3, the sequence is CSVALMTGQPQHF. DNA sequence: TGCAGCGTTGCCCTAATGACGGGTCAGCCCCAGCATTTT.